A selection of T cell receptor beta chains follows, all from one sample in a study of T cells in Graves' hyperthyroidism and ophthalmopathy. One entry per CDR3 protein, called by TCRdb with MiXCR from the multiplex PCR reads. The table includes about 480,000 distinct CDR3 sequences, around an eighth detected once. Sequencing was performed on blood. The source is a woman aged 18-29 years with Graves' hyperthyroidism. CDR3s include the opening cysteine and the closing phenylalanine or tryptophan. The D gene is left open where the match is weak. Clone size is given for some rows only: seen once, a few or many times, or a class if the clone is expanded.

CDR3nt | CDR3aa | v_gene | d_gene | j_gene | abundance
TGTGCCAGCAGTCCGGGTGGGGGCGCGAGAACTGAAGCTTTCTTT | CASSPGGGARTEAFF | TRBV12-3/TRBV12-4 | NA | TRBJ1-1 | NA
TGTGCCAGCAGGGTAGACGGACCTGAAGCTTTCTTT | CASRVDGPEAFF | TRBV2 | NA | TRBJ1-1 | many
TGTGCCAGCAGTTACTCGGCGGGAGCAAACACCGGGGAGCTGTTTTTT | CASSYSAGANTGELFF | TRBV6-2/TRBV6-3 | TRBD2 | TRBJ2-2 | many
TGTGCCAGCAGCCAAGGCCGGGCAACTAATGAAAAACTGTTTTTT | CASSQGRATNEKLFF | TRBV3-1 | NA | TRBJ1-4 | many
TGCGCCAGCAGCCAAGTGAATGCGGATCGGCGCAATGAGCAGTTCTTC | CASSQVNADRRNEQFF | TRBV4-1 | NA | TRBJ2-1 | few
TGCAGCGTTGGCAGCACAGATACGCAGTATTTT | CSVGSTDTQYF | TRBV29-1 | NA | TRBJ2-3 | many
TGTGCCAGCAGTTGGGACAGAGACCAAGAGACCCAGTACTTC | CASSWDRDQETQYF | TRBV6-5 | TRBD1 | TRBJ2-5 | NA
TGTGCCAGCAGCTTAGTACCGGGTCCCCAGGGGAATGAGCAGTTCTTC | CASSLVPGPQGNEQFF | TRBV11-2 | NA | TRBJ2-1 | many
TGTGCCAGCAGCTTAGCGGTGTCGAACATTCAGTACTTC | CASSLAVSNIQYF | TRBV11-3 | NA | TRBJ2-4 | NA
TGTGCCAGCACAGGGCGGGTCGAGCAGTACTTC | CASTGRVEQYF | TRBV6-1 | NA | TRBJ2-7 | few
TGTGCCAGCAGCAACTGGGCTAGCGGGTTGAGGGGAGCCTCTAGCACAGATACGCAGTATTTT | CASSNWASGLRGASSTDTQYF | TRBV6-1 | TRBD2 | TRBJ2-3 | NA
TGTGCCATCAGTGAGAGTACGGGCATCGAAATGCAGTACTTC | CAISESTGIEMQYF | TRBV10-3 | NA | TRBJ2-7 | NA
TGTGCCATCACTACGGGCATGAACACTGAAGCTTTCTTT | CAITTGMNTEAFF | TRBV10-3 | NA | TRBJ1-1 | many
TGCGCCAGCAGCGGGGGGGATACGCAGTATTTT | CASSGGDTQYF | TRBV4-1 | NA | TRBJ2-3 | many
TGTGCCAGCCGGGACAGTCAAGAGACCCAGTACTTC | CASRDSQETQYF | TRBV12-3/TRBV12-4 | TRBD1 | TRBJ2-5 | many